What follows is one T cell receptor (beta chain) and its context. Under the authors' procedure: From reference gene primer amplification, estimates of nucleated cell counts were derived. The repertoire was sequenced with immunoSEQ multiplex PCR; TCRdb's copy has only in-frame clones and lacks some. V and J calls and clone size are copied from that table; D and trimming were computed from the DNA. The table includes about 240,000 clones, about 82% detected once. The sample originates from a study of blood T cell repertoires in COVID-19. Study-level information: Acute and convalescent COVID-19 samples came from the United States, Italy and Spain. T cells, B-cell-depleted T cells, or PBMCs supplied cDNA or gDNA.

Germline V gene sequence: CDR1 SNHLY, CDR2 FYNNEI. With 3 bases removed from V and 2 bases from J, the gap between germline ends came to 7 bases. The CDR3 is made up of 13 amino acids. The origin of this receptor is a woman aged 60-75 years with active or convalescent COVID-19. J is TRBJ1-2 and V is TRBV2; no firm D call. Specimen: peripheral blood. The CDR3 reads CASSEARNYGYTF. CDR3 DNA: TGTGCCAGCAGTGAGGCCAGAAACTATGGCTACACCTTC. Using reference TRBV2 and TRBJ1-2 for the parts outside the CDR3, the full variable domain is EPEVTQTPSHQVTQMGQEVILRCVPISNHLYFYWYRQILGQKVEFLVSFYNNEISEKSEIFDDQFSVERPDGSNFTLKIRSTKLEDSAMYFCASSEARNYGYTFGSGTRLTVV.